This TCR beta chain was identified in a study of CD8 T cells in ankylosing spondylitis. This clonotype has at least ten counts. The target antigen is unknown. Quantitative 5'-RACE was performed with molecular barcodes, and it yielded the TCR beta libraries. A single record per CDR3 protein comes from TCRdb applying MiXCR to the 5' RACE reads. The repertoire includes around 130,000 distinct CDR3 sequences, 9.3% of them detected once, and 2.5% to 4% sits in the top ten. This CDR3 region has 15 residues. The germline CDR1 and CDR2 sequences are MGHRA and YSYEKL. V was clipped by 3 bases and J by 8 bases; unmatched bases: 8. Study-level points and caveats: One TCR beta motif, made up of several highly homologous variants, appeared characteristic of ankylosing spondylitis blood. Past studies reported some motif variants in reactive arthritis synovial fluid and blood. Clones linked to disease were reported to show significant enrichment in matched ankylosing spondylitis synovial fluid.

The sequence derives from a male donor with ankylosing spondylitis or in good health (not recorded which). V is TRBV4-1 and J is TRBJ1-4; TRBD1 agrees at 8 bases. Sequencing was carried out using blood, either unsorted or a sorted T cell fraction (not recorded which). CDR3 sequence (DNA): TGCGCCAGCAGCCAGCCAGGACAGGGCCGGGAAAAACTGTTTTTT. Its protein is CASSQPGQGREKLFF.